Listed below are T cell receptor beta chains from one sample, sequenced in a study of early T cells in non-severe SARS-CoV-2 infection. TCRdb ran MiXCR on the 5' RACE reads and lists one entry per CDR3 protein. The sample carries about 59,000 distinct CDR3 sequences, roughly 13% recorded once. Sequences were derived from whole blood, sampled at baseline. Receptors were obtained from an adult who was a healthcare worker with PCR-confirmed SARS-CoV-2 infection or an uninfected control (not recorded which). Both conserved end residues are part of each CDR3. Fields, in order: D gene, J gene, V gene, clone size, CDR3 protein, CDR3 DNA. A D gene is named only where the DNA matches it firmly. Rows give clone size only sometimes, using once, few, many, or a class for an expanded clone.

. | TRBJ2-7 | TRBV27 | . | CASSLAQDYEQYF | TGTGCCAGCAGCCTAGCCCAGGATTACGAGCAGTACTTC
. | TRBJ1-1 | TRBV10-2 | . | CASSDSLGTPNTEAFF | TGCGCCAGCAGTGACTCTCTTGGGACACCGAACACTGAAGCTTTCTTT
TRBD2 | TRBJ2-4 | TRBV28 | few | CASLTSGGLKNIQYF | TGTGCCAGCCTAACTAGCGGGGGGCTCAAAAACATTCAGTACTTC
. | TRBJ1-1 | TRBV5-1 | few | CASSLVGGRAEAFF | TGCGCCAGCAGCTTGGTCGGGGGAAGGGCTGAAGCTTTCTTT
. | TRBJ2-6 | TRBV7-2 | few | CASSSTSSSGANVLTF | TGTGCCAGCAGCAGTACCTCGAGCTCTGGGGCCAACGTCCTGACTTTC
TRBD1 | TRBJ2-7 | TRBV7-6 | . | CASSQQLRQGGREQYF | TGTGCCAGCAGCCAACAACTCCGACAGGGGGGTCGTGAGCAGTACTTC
. | TRBJ1-5 | TRBV12-3/TRBV12-4 | many | CASSLSGRDYQPQHF | TGTGCCAGCAGTTTATCAGGCAGGGATTATCAGCCCCAGCATTTT
. | TRBJ2-3 | TRBV2 | many | CASSELGSTDTQYF | TGTGCCAGCAGTGAACTGGGGAGCACAGATACGCAGTATTTT
. | TRBJ2-4 | TRBV6-6 | . | CASSYPARALAKNIQYF | TGTGCCAGCAGTTATCCGGCCAGGGCCCTAGCCAAAAACATTCAGTACTTC
TRBD1 | TRBJ1-1 | TRBV7-9 | many | CASRDDRAVEAFF | TGTGCCAGCAGAGACGACAGGGCCGTTGAAGCTTTCTTT
. | TRBJ2-2 | TRBV7-9 | many | CASSFNTGELFF | TGTGCCAGCAGCTTTAACACCGGGGAGCTGTTTTTT
. | TRBJ1-1 | TRBV5-1 | . | CASSLVATTEAFF | TGCGCCAGCAGCTTGGTTGCAACCACTGAAGCTTTCTTT
. | TRBJ1-3 | TRBV2 | few | CASRAGVSGNTIYF | TGTGCCAGCAGGGCAGGGGTCTCTGGAAACACCATATATTTT
. | TRBJ2-7 | TRBV29-1 | few | CSVDKIELRDGYEQYF | TGCAGCGTTGATAAAATCGAGCTCCGTGACGGCTACGAGCAGTACTTC
. | TRBJ2-3 | TRBV7-6 | many | CASSRGPDTQYF | TGTGCCAGCAGTCGTGGGCCAGATACGCAGTATTTT